This T cell receptor beta chain was obtained from a study of shared clonotypes between healthy human individuals. Regarding the study as a whole: Some clonotypes were shared by all four sorted-subset donors, while others were not shared. The non-shared ones had lower generation probabilities than the shared ones.

On this clone itself: Its specificity is not known. The identical CDR3 is also encoded by other nucleotide sequences in the sample.

Profiled with immunoSEQ multiplex PCR; TCRdb holds only in-frame clones, not every one. The sample lists around 1.1 million clones, 70% to 80% occurring once. Unmatched junction bases numbered 2, after V lost 6 bases and J lost 2 bases. The length of the CDR3 is 15 residues. Germline CDR1 reads MDHEN; CDR2 reads SYDVKM. Sequencing was carried out using memory CD4+ T cells from PBMCs. Subset described: CD45RA-negative fraction. The chain couples TRBV28 to TRBJ2-6; 9 bases line up with TRBD1. This clonotype was sampled from a man aged 18 to 35 in good health. Some clones in this sample may be carry-over from other donors' samples. CDR3 loop: CASSRTGAGANVLTF. CDR3 DNA: TGTGCCAGCAGCCGGACAGGGGCTGGGGCCAACGTCCTGACTTTC.